These 26 T cell receptor beta chains share one sample of origin, sequenced in a study of spatial heterogeneity in lung cancer (dated by TCRdb to the late 2010s). The library was generated by 5' RACE. TCRdb shows the sequencer as NextSeq 500. The public reads were reanalyzed by TCRdb: fastp trimming at Q25, MiXCR alignment, in-frame beta chains only. Rows with one shared CDR3 protein collapse into an entry with the most common genes and DNA. This sample is represented by 6,000 to 8,500 distinct CDR3 sequences; around 5% of them were singletons. The ten largest account for 9% of the sample. The sample's time point label, in plain terms: sample taken at primary tumor resection. For TCR sequencing, whole RNA was extracted from tumor and nontumor lung tissue, or from cryopreserved PBMC samples, and no cell sorting was done. Sequencing used normal lung tissue next to the tumor, obtained at surgery. The receptors originated from a female donor with early-stage non-small cell lung cancer.

This clonotype came up many times. The library was prepared for alpha chains; this beta chain is a stray read, so its frequency means little. The chain links TRBV20-1 to TRBJ1-5; no reliable D call. V shed 5 bases and J shed 7 bases, with 12 bases lying between them. The CDR3 extends over 12 amino acids. CDR1 and CDR2 (germline): DFQATT, SNEGSKA (reference sequence). In DNA, the CDR3 is TGCAGTGCTTATAGGGTGGACCAGCCCCAGCATTTT. Its protein product is CSAYRVDQPQHF.

This clonotype is termed medium-sized. This beta chain appears as a stray read in a library generated for alpha chains; its size is not informative. The V gene is TRBV27, the J gene TRBJ1-1; D possibly corresponds to TRBD1 (5 bases). This CDR3 contains 14 residues. Germline V gene lookup returns CDR1 MNHEY and CDR2 SMNVEV (reference sequence). Trimming pared 8 bases from V and 1 base from J, leaving 14 bases between. The CDR3 DNA reads TGTGCCAGCGTTCCGACAGTAACGAACACTGAAGCTTTCTTT. Translation gives CASVPTVTNTEAFF.

This clonotype appeared once. The library was designed around alpha chains, so this beta chain is a stray read whose abundance carries little weight. The rearrangement links TRBV9 to TRBJ2-5; D is possibly TRBD2 (5 bases). The CDR3 contains 15 residues. V was shortened by 1 base and J by 1 base, with 11 bases between the two germline ends. Germline V CDR1 and CDR2: SGDLS, YYNGEE. This CDR3 is CASSVSGLLQETQYF. For the CDR3, the DNA is TGTGCCAGCAGCGTATCGGGATTGCTCCAAGAGACCCAGTACTTC.

This clonotype is medium-sized in the sample. This beta chain came through as a stray read in a library set up for alpha chains, and its size says little. The CDR3 DNA is TGTGCCATCAGTGAGTCGCGGGGACAGCAGGGGCAGTACTTC. It codes for CAISESRGQQGQYF. V is TRBV10-3 and J is TRBJ2-7, with TRBD1 as a possible D gene (7 bases). The CDR3 totals 14 residues. Trimming shortened V by 0 bases and J by 9 bases, and 15 bases separated the two germline ends. Germline V gene data show CDR1 as ENHRY and CDR2 as SYGVKD.

By frequency in the sample, this clonotype is medium-sized. Because this beta chain is a stray read in a library intended to capture alpha chains, its abundance should not be given much weight. The V call is TRBV20-1, the J call TRBJ2-1; 10 bases map to TRBD2. Germline-derived CDR1 and CDR2 are DFQATT and SNEGSKA (reference sequence). J lost 13 bases, V lost 2 bases, and 5 bases had no gene match. This CDR3 has 12 amino acids. Here the CDR3 DNA reads TGCAGTGCTAGACTACCTAGCGGGGGCCAGTTCTTC. Its translation is CSARLPSGGQFF.

The table lists this clonotype with many counts. Within a library made for alpha chains, this beta chain is off target, and its count is uninformative. The genes are TRBV11-2 and TRBJ2-5; 9 bases are shared with TRBD2. The CDR3 spans 20 residues. V trimming: 2 bases; J trimming: 5 bases; junction bases outside the gene matches: 21. From germline, CDR1 is SGHAT and CDR2 FQNNGV. For the CDR3, the DNA is TGTGCCAGCAGCTTACTGGTGTTCGCGGGAGGGCCTGTTTATTTTGAGACCCAGTACTTC. Amino acids: CASSLLVFAGGPVYFETQYF.

A note on this clonotype: As an off-target read in a library built for alpha chains, this beta chain has a frequency of little significance. As DNA, the CDR3 is TGTGCCAGCAGCCCGAGATACGGGACAGCGAGTTTAGATACGCAGTATTTT. It specifies CASSPRYGTASLDTQYF. The genes are TRBV7-3 and TRBJ2-3; 7 bases fit TRBD1. Trimming took 5 bases from V and 5 from J; bases not matched to a gene: 16. This CDR3 spans 17 amino acids. The germline gives CDR1 SGHTA, CDR2 FQGTGA.

This clonotype was picked up many times. Because this beta chain is a stray read in a library intended to capture alpha chains, its abundance should not be given much weight. The chain joins TRBV5-1 to TRBJ2-5, with D unresolved. V was pared by 0 bases and J by 4 bases, with 10 bases between. Germline CDR1 and CDR2: SGHRS and YFSETQ. This CDR3 is 14 amino acids long. In DNA, the CDR3 is TGCGCCAGCAGCTTGGCCTCGAGTCGAGAGACCCAGTACTTC. This encodes CASSLASSRETQYF. The whole variable domain, remainder taken from reference TRBV5-1 and TRBJ2-5, is KAGVTQTPRYLIKTRGQQVTLSCSPISGHRSVSWYQQTPGQGLQFLFEYFSETQRNKGNFPGRFSGRQFSNSRSEMNVSTLELGDSALYLCASSLASSRETQYFGPGTRLLVL.

By its share, this clonotype is medium-sized (0.01 to 0.1%). As an off-target read in a library built for alpha chains, this beta chain has a frequency of little significance. This chain links TRBV28 with TRBJ2-2; D ambiguous. This CDR3 contains 11 residues. Looked up from germline, CDR1 is MDHEN and CDR2 is SYDVKM. V lost 5 bases and J lost 6, with 4 bases in between. CDR3 residues: CASSSSGELFF. The CDR3 region has the DNA TGTGCCAGCAGTAGTTCCGGGGAGCTGTTTTTT.

A word on this clonotype: Because the library targeted alpha chains, this beta chain is an off-target read whose size means little. V is TRBV27 and J is TRBJ2-2; D may correspond to TRBD1 or TRBD2 (5 bases each). The CDR3 is 14 amino acids. Trimming removed 5 bases from V and 3 bases from J, with 10 bases in between. CDR1 MNHEY and CDR2 SMNVEV come from the germline V gene (reference sequence). The CDR3 sequence is CASSRDGYTGELFF. DNA of the CDR3: TGTGCCAGCAGTAGGGACGGCTACACCGGGGAGCTGTTTTTT.

Notes on this clonotype: This beta chain came through as a stray read in a library set up for alpha chains, and its size says little. This chain links TRBV12-3 or TRBV12-4 with TRBJ2-3, with D maybe TRBD2 (7 bases). The CDR3 extends over 13 amino acids. V was shortened by 8 bases and J by 5 bases, with 14 bases between the two germline ends. The CDR3 here is CASLWGGGDTQYF. The CDR3 DNA sequence: TGTGCCAGCCTGTGGGGAGGGGGAGATACGCAGTATTTT.

In this sample, this clonotype is medium-sized. The library was designed around alpha chains, so this beta chain is a stray read whose abundance carries little weight. The chain recombines TRBV27 with TRBJ2-7; D gene uncertain. The CDR3 extends over 11 amino acids. V was shortened by 5 bases and J by 5 bases, with 7 bases between the two germline ends. Germline assignment: CDR1 MNHEY and CDR2 SMNVEV (reference sequence). The CDR3 sequence is CASSTYNEQYF. The CDR3 region has the DNA TGTGCCAGCAGTACATATAACGAGCAGTACTTC.

The sample holds many counts of this clonotype. This beta chain represents an off-target read in a library built for alpha chains; its size is of limited meaning. V usage is TRBV20-1 and J usage is TRBJ1-1; TRBD1 might be the D (5 bases). CDR1 is DFQATT and CDR2 is SNEGSKA in the germline V gene (reference sequence). V lost 3 bases and J 10 bases, leaving 18 bases between the germline ends. CDR3 length: 13 amino acids. The CDR3 DNA reads TGCAGTGCTAGTCGCAGGGACTTGAAGGGAGCTTTCTTT. This translates into CSASRRDLKGAFF.

Worth noting for this clonotype: This beta chain is a stray read from a library made for alpha chains; its abundance is not meaningful. The chain joins TRBV24-1 to TRBJ2-3; D remains ambiguous. V gave up 7 bases and J gave up 1 base, with 8 bases separating them. CDR3 size: 13 residues. Germline-derived CDR1 and CDR2 are KGHDR and SFDVKD. The CDR3 loop reads CATSRQGTDTQYF. Here the CDR3 DNA reads TGTGCCACCAGCCGACAAGGCACAGATACGCAGTATTTT.

This clonotype was observed at least ten times. Found in a library prepared for alpha chains, this beta chain is an off-target read, and its abundance has little meaning. This chain links TRBV5-6 with TRBJ1-2; D is unresolved. Germline loops: CDR1 SGHDT, CDR2 YYEEEE. This CDR3 contains 12 residues. The V end was cut by 4 bases, the J end by 10 bases, with 14 bases between. CDR3 bases: TGTGCCAGCAGCATCGGGGAGCAGGTCTACACCTTC. Its protein is CASSIGEQVYTF.

This clonotype is medium-sized (0.01 to 0.1%) by share. This beta chain was picked up by a library intended for alpha chains and is off target, so its count carries little meaning. The chain carries TRBV7-9 and TRBJ1-1; 7 nucleotides agree with TRBD1. The CDR3 sequence is 16 residues long. Germline CDR1 and CDR2: SEHNR and FQNEAQ (reference sequence). V lost 4 bases and J lost 0; bases outside the gene matches: 8. The CDR3 reads CASSSAGTVMNTEAFF. CDR3 coding DNA: TGTGCCAGCAGCTCCGCCGGGACAGTCATGAACACTGAAGCTTTCTTT.

In its sample, this clonotype ranks as medium-sized. The library was designed around alpha chains, so this beta chain is a stray read whose abundance carries little weight. The chain couples TRBV6-6 to TRBJ1-5; 7 positions agree with TRBD1. Germline CDR1 reads MNHNY; CDR2 reads SVGAGI (reference sequence). Unmatched junction bases numbered 4, after V lost 0 bases and J lost 2 bases. The CDR3 extends over 16 amino acids. As DNA, the CDR3 is TGTGCCAGCAGTTACTCTTCCGACAGGGGCAATCAGCCCCAGCATTTT. It translates to CASSYSSDRGNQPQHF.

There are many counts of this clonotype. This beta chain appears as a stray read in a library generated for alpha chains; its size is not informative. The chain uses TRBV5-1 and TRBJ2-3; D possibly corresponds to TRBD1 (6 bases). The germline gives CDR1 SGHRS, CDR2 YFSETQ. The CDR3 covers 14 residues. The V end lost 6 bases, the J end lost 0 bases, and 11 bases lay between the germline ends. The CDR3 loop reads CASTRGGSTDTQYF. CDR3 DNA sequence: TGCGCCAGCACCCGAGGGGGAAGCACAGATACGCAGTATTTT.

This clonotype was observed at least ten times. This beta chain came through as a stray read in a library set up for alpha chains, and its size says little. The chain employs TRBV2 and TRBJ2-7, with D perhaps TRBD1 (5 bases). V was trimmed by 0 bases and J by 2 bases, leaving 14 bases between them. CDR3 length: 16 residues. The germline CDR1 and CDR2 sequences are SNHLY and FYNNEI. CDR3 DNA sequence: TGTGCCAGCAGTGAAGCAGGTGGCAGGGCGGCCTACGAGCAGTACTTC. It specifies CASSEAGGRAAYEQYF.

This clonotype appeared many times. This beta chain slipped into a library made for alpha chains as a stray read, so its size is not meaningful. The rearrangement joins TRBV5-1 to TRBJ1-1; D unclear. CDR1 and CDR2 from the germline V gene are SGHRS and YFSETQ. The CDR3 sequence is 15 residues long. Trimming removed 2 bases from V and 0 bases from J, with 11 bases in between. The CDR3 reads CASSLTGRMNTEAFF. The DNA for the CDR3 is TGCGCCAGCAGCTTAACCGGACGGATGAACACTGAAGCTTTCTTT.

This clonotype is medium-sized (0.01 to 0.1%) in the sample. This beta chain represents an off-target read in a library built for alpha chains; its size is of limited meaning. The gene calls are TRBV18 and TRBJ2-1, with a weak D call TRBD1 (5 bases). CDR3 length: 13 amino acids. Per the germline V gene, CDR1 is KGHSH and CDR2 is LQKENI. V lost 8 bases and J 3 bases, leaving 11 bases between the germline ends. CDR3 in DNA: TGTGCCAGCGGTCGAAGGGGCTACAATGAGCAGTTCTTC. Its protein product is CASGRRGYNEQFF.

This clonotype was counted only a few times. In a library made to pick up alpha chains, this beta chain is a stray read with a size that means little. The chain is built from TRBV20-1 and TRBJ1-5; TRBD1 is a possible D gene (5 bases). The V gene lost 3 bases and the J gene lost 4 bases, with 13 bases spanning the gap. The CDR3 has 14 amino acids. Germline V gives CDR1 DFQATT, CDR2 SNEGSKA (reference sequence). CDR3 sequence (DNA): TGCAGTGCTAGCCCTGACAGTTCAAATCAGCCCCAGCATTTT. Its translation: CSASPDSSNQPQHF.

Regarding this clonotype: This beta chain slipped into a library made for alpha chains as a stray read, so its size is not meaningful. The V gene is TRBV20-1, the J gene TRBJ2-3; unclear D gene. Trimming stripped 0 bases from V and 0 bases from J, with 7 bases between. CDR1 and CDR2 (germline): DFQATT, SNEGSKA (reference sequence). The CDR3 consists of 14 residues. CDR3 in amino acids: CSAREASSTDTQYF. In DNA form, the CDR3 reads TGCAGTGCTAGAGAAGCGTCTAGCACAGATACGCAGTATTTT.

By sample fraction, this clonotype is medium-sized. A library prepared for alpha chains yielded this beta chain as an off-target read; its size is of little meaning. This chain uses TRBV28 with TRBJ2-7; 7 positions agree with TRBD2. The germline gives CDR1 MDHEN, CDR2 SYDVKM. The CDR3 length is 14 residues. J was trimmed by 0 bases and V by 2 bases; bases with no gene match: 1. The CDR3 here is CASSLSGISYEQYF. CDR3 sequence (DNA): TGTGCCAGCAGTTTAAGCGGGATCTCCTACGAGCAGTACTTC.

On this clonotype itself: This beta chain appears as a stray read in a library generated for alpha chains; its size is not informative. The chain couples TRBV6-5 to TRBJ2-3; D possibly corresponds to TRBD2 (6 bases). The germline V gene has CDR1 MNHEY and CDR2 SVGAGI. The CDR3 extends over 16 amino acids. V was shortened by 2 bases and J by 0 bases, with 12 bases between the two germline ends. The CDR3 DNA reads as TGTGCCAGCAGTTACAGCAGAAGCGGGAGCACAGATACGCAGTATTTT. Translated: CASSYSRSGSTDTQYF.

On this clonotype itself: As an off-target read in a library built for alpha chains, this beta chain has a frequency of little significance. The chain has TRBV10-3 and TRBJ2-3; D unresolved. This CDR3 contains 11 residues. CDR1 is ENHRY, CDR2 SYGVKD, per germline. Trimming shortened V by 4 bases and J by 5 bases, and 4 bases separated the two germline ends. In DNA form, the CDR3 reads TGTGCCATCAGTGTAGAAGATACGCAGTATTTT. The encoded protein is CAISVEDTQYF.